Listed below are T cell receptor beta chains from one sample, sequenced in a study of regulatory T cells. The protocol was immunoSEQ multiplex PCR, while the TCRdb copy is restricted to in-frame clones and leaves out a portion. Of approximately 31,000 clones listed, roughly 93% are singletons. The sample consisted of conventional CD4+ T cells sorted from blood. All receptors come from a child aged 2-15 years with CD3G deficiency. Each CDR3 is given with its conserved first and last residue. D genes are given only for firm matches. Some rows have no size entry. The others give once, few or many, or a class for an expanded clone.

>TRBV7-9|.|TRBJ2-5|TRBD2
TGTGCCAGCAGCTTGACAGCGGGAGGGTACGAGACCCAGTACTTC
CASSLTAGGYETQYF
>TRBV6-1|few|TRBJ1-2|.
TGTGCCAGCAGTGAACAGGGTGCCTATGGCTACACCTTC
CASSEQGAYGYTF
>TRBV28|.|TRBJ2-1|TRBD2
TGTGCCAGCAGTCCCCTAGGACTAGCGGGAGGTTGGTACAATGAGCAGTTCTTC
CASSPLGLAGGWYNEQFF
>TRBV28|.|TRBJ1-2|TRBD1
TGTGCCAGCAGTTCGTCCGGACAGGGATTAGTCTATGGCTACACCTTC
CASSSSGQGLVYGYTF
>TRBV6-6|.|TRBJ1-2|TRBD1
TGTGCCAGCAGTTATGGAGGACAGGGGGCGCGAGGCTACACCTTC
CASSYGGQGARGYTF
>TRBV7-9|.|TRBJ2-1|.
TGTGCCAGCAGCCGTGACAGCCTCAATGAGCAGTTCTTC
CASSRDSLNEQFF
>TRBV7-9|.|TRBJ2-1|TRBD2
TGTGCCAGCAGCCCAATAGGGACTAGCGGGAAAGGGGAGCAGTTCTTC
CASSPIGTSGKGEQFF
>TRBV5-1|.|TRBJ1-1|.
TGCGCCAGCAGCCTGGGCTGGGGTCGGAGTACTGAAGCTTTCTTT
CASSLGWGRSTEAFF
>TRBV28|.|TRBJ2-7|TRBD2
TGTGCCAGCAGTTCCCCCGGGGCGGGAGTGGGGGAGCAGTACTTC
CASSSPGAGVGEQYF
>TRBV13|.|TRBJ2-1|TRBD2
TGTGCCAGCAGCTCGAGGACGACCCAGACTAGCCCGCCTGGTGAGCAGTTCTTC
CASSSRTTQTSPPGEQFF
>TRBV6-1|.|TRBJ1-2|.
TGTGCCAGCAGTTCCCAATACTATGGCTACACCTTC
CASSSQYYGYTF
>TRBV6-1|.|TRBJ1-1|.
TGTGCCAGCGGCAGGGGCGAGGCGGATGAAGCTTTCTTT
CASGRGEADEAFF
>TRBV6-1|once|TRBJ2-2|TRBD2
TGTGCCAGCAGTGAACTAGCGGGACTGAACACCGGGGAGCTGTTTTTT
CASSELAGLNTGELFF
>TRBV10-3|.|TRBJ1-2|TRBD1
TGTGCCATCAGTAAACAGGGGAGAGGCTATGGCTACACCTTC
CAISKQGRGYGYTF
>TRBV6-1|.|TRBJ2-7|TRBD2
TGTGCCAGCAGTGAACGTTTAGGGGGAAGGGGACTAGCGGGAGGCCAAAGGTACGAGCAGTACTTC
CASSERLGGRGLAGGQRYEQYF
>TRBV28|.|TRBJ2-5|.
TGTGCCAGCAGTTTGGGCAGGGGAGCGACCCAGTACTTC
CASSLGRGATQYF
>TRBV6-1|.|TRBJ2-7|TRBD2
TGTGCCAGCAGTGAGGGCGGGAGGGGCAACGAGCAGTACTTC
CASSEGGRGNEQYF
>TRBV5-6|once|TRBJ2-2|.
TGTGCCAGCAGCTTGGAAAACAAGGGGAATAGGGACACCGGGGAGCTGTTTTTT
CASSLENKGNRDTGELFF
>TRBV7-9|few|TRBJ1-2|.
TGTGCCAGCAGCTTAGATACAGGGTATGGCTACACCTTC
CASSLDTGYGYTF
>TRBV19|.|TRBJ2-2|TRBD2
TGTGCCAGTAGTCGCCCTAGCGGGAGTAAGGACGGGGAGCTGTTTTTT
CASSRPSGSKDGELFF
>TRBV7-9|.|TRBJ1-1|.
TGTGCCAGCAGCTTAAGAGGGGACACTGAAGCTTTCTTT
CASSLRGDTEAFF
>TRBV5-1|.|TRBJ2-6|TRBD1
TGCGCCAGCAGCTTCGGGACAGCTGGGGCCAACGTCCTGACTTTC
CASSFGTAGANVLTF
>TRBV19|.|TRBJ1-4|.
TGTGCCAGTAGTCTGCGGACGGATGAAAAACTGTTTTTT
CASSLRTDEKLFF
>TRBV7-8|.|TRBJ1-1|.
TGTGCCAGCAGCTTATGGGGGGCCCCTAGGGCTGAAGCTTTCTTT
CASSLWGAPRAEAFF
>TRBV5-1|.|TRBJ2-7|.
TGCGCCAGCAGCCCGGGACGCGGCTCCTACGAGCAGTACTTC
CASSPGRGSYEQYF
>TRBV28|.|TRBJ2-1|.
TGTGCCAGCTCTCGGGCATACAATGAGCAGTTCTTC
CASSRAYNEQFF
>TRBV27|.|TRBJ1-4|.
TGTGCCAGCAGTTTGTGGGTAGGGCATGAAAAACTGTTTTTT
CASSLWVGHEKLFF
>TRBV28|.|TRBJ2-1|TRBD1
TGTGCCACCCGGACAGGTAGGAATGAGCAGTTCTTC
CATRTGRNEQFF
>TRBV28|.|TRBJ1-2|TRBD1
TGTGCCAGCTCCCCGGGACAGCGTCTCTATGGCTACACCTTC
CASSPGQRLYGYTF
>TRBV28|few|TRBJ2-7|.
TGTGCCAGCAGCCGACCGGGATCATTCTCCTACGAGCAGTACTTC
CASSRPGSFSYEQYF
>TRBV6-1|.|TRBJ1-2|.
TGTGCCAGCAGTGAAGGATCGGGGGCGGACTATGGCTACACCTTC
CASSEGSGADYGYTF
>TRBV7-9|.|TRBJ2-3|.
TGTGCCAGCAGCCCGACTAGTTCCGATACGCAGTATTTT
CASSPTSSDTQYF
>TRBV5-1|.|TRBJ2-1|TRBD1
TGCGCCAGCAGCTTTTCGGACAGGAATGAGCAGTTCTTC
CASSFSDRNEQFF
>TRBV6-1|.|TRBJ1-5|TRBD1
TGTGCCAGTCGGGACAGCTCGTTGGGCAATCAGCCCCAGCATTTT
CASRDSSLGNQPQHF
>TRBV28|.|TRBJ2-7|.
TGTGCCAGCAGTTCCCCCCATAGCGACTCCTACGAGCAGTACTTC
CASSSPHSDSYEQYF
>TRBV10-3|.|TRBJ2-7|TRBD1
TGTGCCATCGGGACCGGGACAGGGGGCAAAGAGCAGTACTTC
CAIGTGTGGKEQYF
>TRBV6-1|.|TRBJ1-1|.
TGTGCCAGCAGTTCAGGGAGAGGGGCTGAAGCTTTCTTT
CASSSGRGAEAFF
>TRBV5-1|.|TRBJ2-5|TRBD2
TGCGCCAGCAGCTTAGACCCAGCTAGCGGGAGGCCCTCGTACTTC
CASSLDPASGRPSYF
>TRBV7-9|.|TRBJ2-2|.
TGTGCCAGCAGCTTGGGCACCGGGGAGCTGTTTTTT
CASSLGTGELFF
>TRBV28|.|TRBJ1-5|.
TGTGCCAGCAGTTTGGTGACGGGACGCGAGCATTTT
CASSLVTGREHF
>TRBV5-1|.|TRBJ2-7|TRBD1
TGCGCCAGCAGCCAGACAGGGAACTACGAGCAGTACTTC
CASSQTGNYEQYF
>TRBV28|few|TRBJ2-7|.
TGTGCCAGCAGTGAGACCTCTAGGGCTAGTGGTATCGAGCAGTACTTC
CASSETSRASGIEQYF
>TRBV6-1|.|TRBJ2-5|.
TGTGCCAGCAGTGAAGGGTCCCAAGGGAAAGAGACCCAGTACTTC
CASSEGSQGKETQYF
>TRBV7-9|.|TRBJ2-1|.
TGTGCCAGCGCGAGAGGAGGGCCGGGAAATGAGCAGTTCTTC
CASARGGPGNEQFF
>TRBV28|.|TRBJ1-2|.
TGTGCCAGCAGTGAAGGGGGTGAATATGGCTACACCTTC
CASSEGGEYGYTF
>TRBV28|.|TRBJ1-5|.
TGTGCCAGCAGTCTCGGGACGGGCGGGATGCCCCAGCATTTT
CASSLGTGGMPQHF
>TRBV6-6|once|TRBJ1-6|TRBD1
TGTGCCAGCAGTGGAGGGGGCGATAATTCACCCCTCCACTTT
CASSGGGDNSPLHF
>TRBV28|.|TRBJ1-4|.
TGTGCCAGCAGTACGCAGGGGCTAAATGAAAAACTGTTTTTT
CASSTQGLNEKLFF
>TRBV19|.|TRBJ2-2|TRBD1
TGTGCCTCCCAGGGGGCCCACGCGAACACCGGGGAGCTGTTTTTT
CASQGAHANTGELFF
>TRBV6-1|.|TRBJ2-7|.
TGTGCCAGCTCCGAGATATTTGGGTACGAGCAGTACTTC
CASSEIFGYEQYF
>TRBV5-1|.|TRBJ2-3|.
TGCGCCAGCAGCGAGAGAGGAGCCACAGATACGCAGTATTTT
CASSERGATDTQYF
>TRBV5-1|.|TRBJ2-3|.
TGCGCCAGCAGCTTGAAAGGCACTGCCACAGATACGCAGTATTTT
CASSLKGTATDTQYF
>TRBV29-1|.|TRBJ2-1|TRBD1
TGCAGCGCCAGGCAGGGGGTGCTAGGGGAGCAGTTCTTC
CSARQGVLGEQFF
>TRBV18|.|TRBJ2-1|TRBD2
TGTGCCAGCTCACGAGGGACTAGCGGGAGTGAGGATGAGCAGTTCTTC
CASSRGTSGSEDEQFF